The 8 T cell receptor beta chains given below trace back to one sample, sequenced in a study of blood T cell repertoires in COVID-19. Method: immunoSEQ multiplex PCR; TCRdb's copy keeps in-frame clones and lacks some. The sample consists of 60,000 to 95,000 clones, roughly 70% of them appearing once. Input material: peripheral blood. These receptor sequences come from a human donor with acute or convalescent COVID-19. The donor label of this sample is uncertain.

The chain has TRBV7-2 and TRBJ2-3; D perhaps matches TRBD2 (5 bases). This CDR3 spans 14 amino acids. CDR1 is SGHTA and CDR2 is FQGNSA in the germline V gene. Trimming left V 6 bases short and J 0 bases short, with 10 bases between. The CDR3 sequence is CASSTTGSTDTQYF. The CDR3 bases are TGTGCCAGCAGTACGACGGGGAGCACAGATACGCAGTATTTT. Looking up the rest from reference TRBV7-2 and TRBJ2-3 gives the full variable domain: GAGVSQSPSNKVTEKGKDVELRCDPISGHTALYWYRQSLGQGLEFLIYFQGNSAPDKSGLPSDRFSAERTGGSVSTLTIQRTQQEDSAVYLCASSTTGSTDTQYFGPGTRLTVL.

This clone was counted a few times. The genes are TRBV5-8 and TRBJ1-2, with a weak D call TRBD1 (6 bases). In germline, CDR1 is SGHTS, CDR2 YDEGEE. The CDR3 is made up of 13 amino acids. V gave up 4 bases and J gave up 2 bases, with 9 bases separating them. This CDR3 reads CASSPDRNYGYTF. CDR3 sequence (DNA): TGTGCCAGCAGCCCGGACAGAAACTATGGCTACACCTTC.

The V gene is TRBV5-1, the J gene TRBJ2-4; 10 bases agree with TRBD1. V lost 4 bases, J lost 3 bases, and 4 bases stayed unmatched. From germline, CDR1 is SGHRS and CDR2 YFSETQ. The CDR3 is 15 residues long. CDR3 in amino acids: CASSPTGGGKNIQYF. CDR3 sequence (DNA): TGCGCCAGCAGCCCGACAGGGGGCGGCAAAAACATTCAGTACTTC.

CDR3: CASSQERLAGVMEQFF. CDR3 nucleotide sequence: TGCGCCAGCAGCCAGGAGAGACTAGCGGGAGTCATGGAGCAGTTCTTC. The chain carries TRBV5-1 and TRBJ2-1; 12 nucleotides agree with TRBD2. V dropped 4 bases and J dropped 10; count of bases not matched to a gene: 12. The CDR3 is 16 amino acids. Germline V gene sequence: CDR1 SGHRS, CDR2 YFSETQ.

This clone was found a few times. V usage is TRBV7-6 and J usage is TRBJ2-7; D might be TRBD1 (5 bases). This CDR3 comprises 13 residues. Germline values: CDR1 SGHVS, CDR2 FNYEAQ. Trimming stripped 0 bases from V and 5 bases from J, with 8 bases between. In DNA form, the CDR3 reads TGTGCCAGCAGCTTAGCCAAAGGGGACGAGCAGTACGTC. Encoded protein: CASSLAKGDEQYV.

The rearrangement uses TRBV5-6 and TRBJ2-3; 9 nucleotides match TRBD2. Germline-derived CDR1 and CDR2 are SGHDT and YYEEEE. There are 16 residues in the CDR3. Germline trimming cut 0 bases from V and 5 bases from J; bases unmatched to any gene: 7. The CDR3 DNA sequence: TGTGCCAGCAGCTTGGCGTTAGCGGGGGAGGGAGATACGCAGTATTTT. Its protein product is CASSLALAGEGDTQYF.

This clone was counted a single time. The chain carries TRBV12-3 or TRBV12-4 and TRBJ2-2; possibly TRBD2 for D (5 bases). CDR3 length: 13 amino acids. V was cut by 6 bases and J by 4 bases, with 9 bases left in between. The CDR3 protein is CASRPTSTGELFF. In nucleotides, the CDR3 is TGTGCCAGCAGACCTACTAGCACCGGGGAGCTGTTTTTT.

This clone turned up a few times. CDR3 coding DNA: TGTGCCAGCAGATCCTCGGAGGTAAAGCAGTACTTC. This encodes CASRSSEVKQYF. The chain uses TRBV28 and TRBJ2-7; a possible D gene is TRBD2 (5 bases). Trimming removed 6 bases from V and 8 bases from J, with 14 bases in between. Germline V lookup: CDR1 MDHEN, CDR2 SYDVKM. This CDR3 is 12 amino acids long.